This T cell receptor (beta chain) came from a study of blood T cell repertoires in COVID-19. The wider study: Researchers got acute and convalescent COVID-19 samples from the United States, Italy and Spain. T cells, B-cell-depleted T cells, or PBMCs supplied cDNA or gDNA.

Method: immunoSEQ multiplex PCR; TCRdb's copy keeps in-frame clones and lacks some. The table includes over 150,000 clones, less than 95% detected once. Germline loops: CDR1 LGHDT, CDR2 YNNKEL (reference sequence). The CDR3 consists of 12 residues. V was clipped by 10 bases and J by 1 base, with 10 bases between them. Specimen: peripheral blood. This clonotype was obtained from a young man with COVID-19, enrolled during active disease. The rearrangement links TRBV3-1 (or the pseudogene TRBV3-2) to TRBJ1-1; TRBD1 is a possible D gene (6 bases). The CDR3 DNA reads TGTGCCACAGGACAGTCGAACACTGAAGCTTTCTTT. Translated, it gives CATGQSNTEAFF.